This T cell receptor beta chain was found in a study of radiotherapy plus CTLA-4 blockade in lung cancer. Notes on the study in general: Blood TCR clones of tumor origin expanded after radiotherapy plus ipilimumab.

Germline CDR1 reads SGDLS; CDR2 reads YYNGEE. CDR3 length equals 15 residues. V lost 4 bases to trimming and J lost 4 bases; unmatched junction nucleotides: 9. The data were produced by immunoSEQ multiplex PCR, yet TCRdb's version contains in-frame clones alone and is incomplete. The data hold about 59,000 clones, with roughly four fifths observed a single time. Turning to this clone: Its matching antigen is unknown.

This chain joins TRBV9 and TRBJ2-5; the match to TRBD1 covers 8 bases. The sequence derives from a human donor with non-small cell lung cancer who had a complete response to radiotherapy plus ipilimumab. The input for sequencing was peripheral blood, taken from a patient treated with radiotherapy plus ipilimumab. Here the CDR3 reads CASSPGGTGAETQYF. DNA of the CDR3: TGTGCCAGCAGCCCCGGTGGGACAGGAGCAGAGACCCAGTACTTC.